This T cell receptor beta chain was identified during a study of blood T cells in healthy people across ages. Study context: For every two T cells, template switching captured about one barcoded beta molecule.

Alongside a J-beta primer mix, a sample-barcoded 5' primer served in a second PCR lasting about 7 to 11 cycles. TCRdb recomputed calls from the 5' RACE reads with MiXCR, one row per CDR3 protein. The data contain around 1,500,000 distinct CDR3 sequences, 28% of them seen just once; the ten biggest clones take up roughly 8%. With regard to this clonotype: Its matching antigen is unknown.

Study outcomes and limitations: TCR beta diversity per million T cells fell roughly linearly with age. Among long-lived donors, naive CD4+ cells were more numerous and diversity higher than in aged donors. Lack of knowledge of donor CMV status possibly confounded expanded clonotype changes.

From germline, CDR1 is MNHNS and CDR2 SASEGT. The CDR3 is 12 residues long. J was trimmed by 5 bases and V by 7 bases; bases with no gene match: 3. The sequencing sample was made of blood. The clonotype originates from a woman between 25 and 40 years old in good health. The chain links TRBV6-1 to TRBJ2-3, with TRBD2 matching 7 bases. The CDR3 is CASTIAGDTQYF. CDR3 in DNA: TGTGCCAGCACGATAGCGGGAGATACGCAGTATTTT.